A single T cell receptor beta chain is shown here with its context. Its antigen is currently unknown. PCR primers comprised 60 Vbeta and 13 Jbeta primers. TCRdb's copy holds only in-frame clones and misses some; the assay was immunoSEQ multiplex PCR. The sample lists about 90,000 clones, 70% to 75% occurring once. These data belong to a study of cytomegalovirus exposure and HLA in healthy donors. Study-wide findings and caveats: Later genetic work tied a missense DCLRE1C variant to beta-chain V and J trimming.

CDR1 SGHVS and CDR2 FNYEAQ come from the germline V gene. The CDR3 totals 15 residues. The V end lost 5 bases, the J end lost 5 bases, and 19 bases lay between the germline ends. This clonotype originated in a woman aged 18-29 years in good health and CMV-seropositive. Sequencing input: PBMCs. The V gene is TRBV7-6, the J gene TRBJ2-7; TRBD2 might be the D (6 bases). The CDR3 region is CASSLRKAGLNEQYF. The CDR3 nucleotides are TGTGCCAGCAGCCTTAGAAAAGCGGGTTTAAACGAGCAGTACTTC.